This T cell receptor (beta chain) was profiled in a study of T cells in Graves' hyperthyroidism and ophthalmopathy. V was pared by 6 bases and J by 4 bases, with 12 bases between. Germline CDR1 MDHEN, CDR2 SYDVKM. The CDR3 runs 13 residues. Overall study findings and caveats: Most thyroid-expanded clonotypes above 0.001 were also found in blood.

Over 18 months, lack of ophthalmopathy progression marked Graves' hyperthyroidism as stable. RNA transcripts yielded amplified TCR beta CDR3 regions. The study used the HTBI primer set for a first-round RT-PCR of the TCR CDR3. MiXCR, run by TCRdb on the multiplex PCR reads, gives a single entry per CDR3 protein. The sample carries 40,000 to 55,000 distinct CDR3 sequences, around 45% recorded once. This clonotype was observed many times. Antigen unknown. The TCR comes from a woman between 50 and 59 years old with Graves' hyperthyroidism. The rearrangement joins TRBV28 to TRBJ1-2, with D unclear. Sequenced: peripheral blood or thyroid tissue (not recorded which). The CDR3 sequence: CASSPPRTYGYTF. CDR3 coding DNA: TGTGCCAGCAGCCCCCCCCGGACCTATGGCTACACCTTC.